Here is one T cell receptor (beta chain) with its context. Its antigen is not identified. This CDR3 has 14 amino acids. CDR1 and CDR2 from the germline V gene are SGHRS and YFSETQ. Losses at the gene ends were 6 bases for V and 6 bases for J; bases not matched to a gene: 8. This sample is drawn from a study of cytomegalovirus exposure and HLA in healthy donors. 60 Vbeta and 13 Jbeta primers were used in PCR. The method was immunoSEQ multiplex PCR; TCRdb's version includes in-frame clones alone and lacks a portion of them. Of about 99,000 clones detected, roughly 85% appear once; the ten largest clones hold 5.8%. Study-wide points: While the bulk of TCR sequences proved rare, some public TCRs turned up in many donors. Sequencing depth across donors, presence/absence analyses assumed, was roughly uniform. There were 160 or so TCR beta chains listed as cytomegalovirus-associated.

The clonotype originates from a man between 60 and 75 years old in good health and CMV-seropositive. The chain joins TRBV5-1 to TRBJ1-2, with 10 bases lining up with TRBD1. Sequenced material: PBMCs. CDR3: CASTEDRGLDGYTF. The CDR3 DNA reads TGCGCCAGCACTGAAGACAGGGGGCTTGATGGCTACACCTTC.